This T cell receptor beta chain derives from a study of blood T cells in healthy people across ages. General study points: Measured against age, TCR beta diversity per million T cells decreased in a roughly linear manner.

With a J-beta primer mix and a sample-barcoded 5' primer, a second PCR ran 7 to 11 cycles. Every sample produced at least 2.5 million CDR3-containing paired-end reads. TCRdb re-derived calls from the 5' RACE reads in MiXCR, one entry per CDR3 protein. The top ten clones hold over 6.5% of a sample with roughly 1,300,000 distinct CDR3 sequences, approximately 60% of them seen once. A few counts support this clonotype. Its matching antigen is unknown. Trimming cost V 1 base and J 8 bases, with 15 bases left between them. CDR3 length equals 14 residues. CDR1 and CDR2 (germline): DFQATT, SNEGSKA (reference sequence).

Sequenced material: blood. The gene calls are TRBV20-1 and TRBJ1-3; unclear D gene. The receptor was isolated from a man aged 18 to 35 in good health. CDR3 coding DNA: TGCAGTGCTAGAGGAGAAGGGCCGGGAGACACCATATATTTT. Its protein product is CSARGEGPGDTIYF.